These 15 T cell receptor beta chains originate from one sample sequenced in a study of blood T cell repertoires in COVID-19. Only in-frame clones appear in the TCRdb table, and some are missing; sequencing was by immunoSEQ multiplex PCR. This sample has approximately 110,000 clones, with just over 70% found just once. Sequencing was performed on peripheral blood. These receptors originate from a human donor with acute or convalescent COVID-19. The donor label of this sample is uncertain.

The V and J genes are TRBV5-1 and TRBJ1-4; 8 bases align to TRBD1. There are 16 residues in the CDR3. Losses at the gene ends were 5 bases for V and 0 bases for J; bases not matched to a gene: 6. The germline CDR1 and CDR2 sequences are SGHRS and YFSETQ. The CDR3 protein is CASRTGGTATNEKLFF. The CDR3 bases are TGCGCCAGCAGAACAGGGGGGACTGCAACTAATGAAAAACTGTTTTTT.

This clone was seen only once. The chain combines TRBV6-5 with TRBJ1-2; 9 bases map to TRBD1. V was pared by 8 bases and J by 1 base, with 5 bases of the junction left unmatched. This CDR3 spans 14 amino acids. CDR1 MNHEY and CDR2 SVGAGI come from the germline V gene. DNA for the CDR3: TGTGCCAGCTACCAGACAGGGGGTAACTATGGCTACACCTTC. Its translation: CASYQTGGNYGYTF.

This rearrangement joins TRBV9 to TRBJ2-1; D may be TRBD1 (5 bases). This CDR3 region has 16 residues. V lost 4 bases and J lost 1, with 15 bases in between. CDR1 SGDLS and CDR2 YYNGEE come from the germline V gene. CDR3 residues: CASSITGSLSYNEQFF. Here the CDR3 DNA reads TGTGCCAGCAGCATCACAGGAAGTTTGTCCTACAATGAGCAGTTCTTC.

This chain connects TRBV24-1 to TRBJ2-5, with TRBD2 matching 14 bases. The CDR3 sequence is 19 residues long. J was trimmed by 3 bases and V by 1 base; bases with no gene match: 9. Germline lookup yields CDR1 KGHDR and CDR2 SFDVKD. The CDR3 protein is CATSDFKGLAGEAEETQYF. Written as DNA, the CDR3 is TGTGCCACCAGTGATTTCAAGGGACTAGCGGGGGAAGCGGAAGAGACCCAGTACTTC.

This clone was detected only a few times. This sequence joins TRBV30 and TRBJ1-3, with D possibly being TRBD1 (5 bases). Germline values: CDR1 GTSNPN, CDR2 SVGIG (reference sequence). Trimming pared 0 bases from V and 8 bases from J, leaving 14 bases between. The CDR3 extends over 14 amino acids. CDR3 loop: CAWSVRRDAHTIYF. CDR3 bases: TGTGCCTGGAGTGTACGCAGGGATGCTCACACCATATATTTT.

The chain links TRBV7-3 to TRBJ2-7; D is possibly TRBD2 (6 bases). Deletions cut 4 bases from V and 6 bases from J, with 13 bases between. The CDR3 runs 13 residues. Germline assignment: CDR1 SGHTA and CDR2 FQGTGA. The CDR3 is CASSSDRGFEQYF. The CDR3 coding sequence is TGTGCCAGCAGCTCTGACCGGGGGTTCGAGCAGTACTTC.

The CDR3 sequence: CASGSSYRGGYGYTF. CDR3 bases: TGTGCCAGCGGAAGTAGTTACAGGGGAGGCTATGGCTACACCTTC. This chain connects TRBV7-9 to TRBJ1-2; 7 bases align to TRBD1. This CDR3 has 15 amino acids. From germline, CDR1 is SEHNR and CDR2 FQNEAQ (reference sequence). Trimming took 8 bases from V and 4 from J; bases not matched to a gene: 13.

The J gene is TRBJ1-2, the V gene TRBV27; a weak D match, TRBD1 (5 bases). Germline V gene data show CDR1 as MNHEY and CDR2 as SMNVEV (reference sequence). Trimming took 4 bases from V and 8 from J, leaving 23 bases between them. CDR3 length equals 16 residues. CDR3 DNA sequence: TGTGCCAGCAGTTGGGAACGTAGTAGGGGCCTCGAGGGCTACACCTTC. Residues: CASSWERSRGLEGYTF.

The chain uses TRBV7-9 and TRBJ1-3; 8 bases map to TRBD1. This CDR3 is built from 13 residues. Trimming at V came to 3 bases and at J to 7 bases, leaving 2 bases not matched to a gene. CDR1 is SEHNR and CDR2 is FQNEAQ in the germline V gene (reference sequence). CDR3 amino acids: CASSLDRVNTIYF. The CDR3 nucleotides read TGTGCCAGCAGCTTGGACAGGGTTAACACCATATATTTT.

This clone was seen a handful of times. The J gene is TRBJ1-1, the V gene TRBV25-1; no firm D call. Germline values: CDR1 MGHDK, CDR2 SYGVNS. V lost 7 bases and J lost 1, with 7 bases in between. This CDR3 has 12 residues. CDR3 bases: TGTGCCAGCATAGCGTCGAACACTGAAGCTTTCTTT. This gives the protein CASIASNTEAFF.

The rearrangement uses TRBV6-1 and TRBJ1-4, with D possibly matching TRBD1 (6 bases). The germline gives CDR1 MNHNS, CDR2 SASEGT. This CDR3 has 18 residues. With 0 bases removed from V and 0 bases from J, the gap between germline ends came to 14 bases. The chain's CDR3 is CASSEADRRTATNEKLFF. CDR3 bases: TGTGCCAGCAGTGAAGCAGACAGGCGGACTGCAACTAATGAAAAACTGTTTTTT.

There are a few counts of this clone. The rearrangement joins TRBV6-5 to TRBJ1-2; TRBD1 matches at 7 bases. This CDR3 contains 13 residues. After removal of 6 bases from V and 8 bases from J, the junction contained 9 bases not matched to a gene. Germline V gene lookup returns CDR1 MNHEY and CDR2 SVGAGI. The CDR3 loop is CASSQQGPMGYTF. The CDR3 nucleotides read TGTGCCAGCAGCCAACAGGGGCCTATGGGCTACACCTTC.

In this sample, this clone turned up a few times. This rearrangement joins TRBV11-3 to TRBJ2-7; TRBD1 agrees at 7 bases. Germline assignment: CDR1 SGHNT and CDR2 YENEEA. With 5 bases clipped from V and 6 bases from J, the junction kept 16 bases outside the gene matches. The CDR3 is 16 amino acids. The CDR3 DNA reads TGTGCCAGCAGCCGAGTCAGGGACAGTCATCCCGGCGAGCAGTACGTC. This codes for CASSRVRDSHPGEQYV.

This rearrangement joins TRBV7-3 to TRBJ2-2, with D perhaps matching TRBD2 (6 bases). This CDR3 region has 16 residues. Germline lookup yields CDR1 SGHTA and CDR2 FQGTGA. V lost 5 bases, J lost 0 bases, and 13 bases lay in between. The DNA for the CDR3 is TGTGCCAGCAGCCCTAGCCGGGGGTCGAACACCGGGGAGCTGTTTTTT. It yields the protein CASSPSRGSNTGELFF.

In DNA form, the CDR3 reads TGTGCCAGCAGCTTAGCGCCCGCAGGGGGCGATTCACCCCTCCACTTT. This gives the protein CASSLAPAGGDSPLHF. This chain connects TRBV7-2 to TRBJ1-6, with 8 positions matching TRBD1. The J segment lost 8 bases and the V segment lost 0 bases, leaving 6 bases of the junction unmatched. The CDR3 length is 16 residues. Germline V gene sequence: CDR1 SGHTA, CDR2 FQGNSA.